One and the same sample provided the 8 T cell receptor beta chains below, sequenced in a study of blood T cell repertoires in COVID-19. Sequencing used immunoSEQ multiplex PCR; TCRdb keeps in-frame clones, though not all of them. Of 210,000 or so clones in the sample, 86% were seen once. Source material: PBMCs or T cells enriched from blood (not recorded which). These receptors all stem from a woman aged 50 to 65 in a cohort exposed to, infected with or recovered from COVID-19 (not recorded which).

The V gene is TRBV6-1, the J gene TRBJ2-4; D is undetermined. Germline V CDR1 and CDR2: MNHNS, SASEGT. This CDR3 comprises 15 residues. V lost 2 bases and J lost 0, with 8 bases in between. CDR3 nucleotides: TGTGCCAGCAGTGAATCGTTCCTAGCCAAAAACATTCAGTACTTC. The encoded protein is CASSESFLAKNIQYF.

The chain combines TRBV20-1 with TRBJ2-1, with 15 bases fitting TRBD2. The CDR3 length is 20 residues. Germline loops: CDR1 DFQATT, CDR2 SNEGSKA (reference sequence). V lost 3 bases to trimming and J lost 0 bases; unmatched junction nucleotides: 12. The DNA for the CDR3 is TGCAGTGCTAGTCAGAGTTGGGGACTAGCGGGGGGAAGCTCCTACAATGAGCAGTTCTTC. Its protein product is CSASQSWGLAGGSSYNEQFF.

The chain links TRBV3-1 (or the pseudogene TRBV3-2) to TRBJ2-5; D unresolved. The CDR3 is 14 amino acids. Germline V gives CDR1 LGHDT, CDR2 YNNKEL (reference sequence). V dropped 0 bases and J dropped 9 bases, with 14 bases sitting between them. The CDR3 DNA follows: TGTGCCAGCAGCCAAGATCCCCAGGCCGGCTCCCAGTACTTC. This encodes CASSQDPQAGSQYF.

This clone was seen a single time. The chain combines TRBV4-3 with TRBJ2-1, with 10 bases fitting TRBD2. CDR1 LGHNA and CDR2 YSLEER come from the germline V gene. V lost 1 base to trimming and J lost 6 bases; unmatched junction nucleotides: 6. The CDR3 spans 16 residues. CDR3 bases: TGCGCCAGCAGCCAAGTAGCCAGCGGGGGGGGCAATGAGCAGTTCTTC. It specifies CASSQVASGGGNEQFF.

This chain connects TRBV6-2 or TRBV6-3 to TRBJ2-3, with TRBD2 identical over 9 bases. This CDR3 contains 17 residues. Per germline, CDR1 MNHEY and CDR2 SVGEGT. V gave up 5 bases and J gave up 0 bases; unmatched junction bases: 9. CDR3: CASSTWRTSASTDTQYF. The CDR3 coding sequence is TGTGCCAGCAGTACGTGGAGGACTAGCGCGAGCACAGATACGCAGTATTTT.

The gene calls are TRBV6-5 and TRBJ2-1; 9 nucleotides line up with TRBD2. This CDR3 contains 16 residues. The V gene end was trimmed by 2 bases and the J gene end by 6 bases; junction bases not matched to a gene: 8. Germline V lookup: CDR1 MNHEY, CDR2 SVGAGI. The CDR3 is CASSYPGGGAGNEQFF. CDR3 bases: TGTGCCAGCAGTTACCCTGGCGGGGGGGCAGGCAATGAGCAGTTCTTC.

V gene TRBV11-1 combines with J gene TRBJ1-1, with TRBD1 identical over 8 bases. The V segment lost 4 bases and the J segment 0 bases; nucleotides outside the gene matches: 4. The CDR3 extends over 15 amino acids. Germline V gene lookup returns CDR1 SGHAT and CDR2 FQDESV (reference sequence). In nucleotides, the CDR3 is TGTGCCAGCAGCTCGCAGGGGGCTGTGAACACTGAAGCTTTCTTT. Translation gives CASSSQGAVNTEAFF.

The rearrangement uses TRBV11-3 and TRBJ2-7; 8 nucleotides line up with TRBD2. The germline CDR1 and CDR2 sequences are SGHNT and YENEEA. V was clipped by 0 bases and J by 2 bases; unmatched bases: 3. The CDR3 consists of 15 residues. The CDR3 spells CASSLEAGDTYEQYF. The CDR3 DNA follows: TGTGCCAGCAGCTTAGAAGCGGGGGACACCTACGAGCAGTACTTC.